A single sample gave rise to the 24 T cell receptor beta chains below, sequenced in a study of CD8+ T cells in alopecia areata. Indicated treatment: oral pan-JAK inhibitor, 5-10 mg twice daily. The sequencing template was cDNA reverse transcribed from extracted RNA. TCRdb's table, derived via immunoSEQ multiplex PCR, lists solely in-frame clones and lacks some. The sample lists about 210,000 clones, 55% to 70% occurring once. The source material was CD4+ T cells sorted from blood, sampled at week 4, from a patient treated with tofacitinib. These receptors originate from a human donor with alopecia areata.

The chain recombines TRBV21-1 with TRBJ2-2; the table's TRBD1 call for D was not verified on the DNA. TRBV21-1 is shown as a pseudogene. The CDR3 has 16 residues. Here the CDR3 DNA reads TGTGCCAGCAGCAAAGATCCAGGGAACGTCGTAAGGGAGCTGTTTTTT. Translated, it gives CASSKDPGNVVRELFF.

The chain links TRBV30 to TRBJ2-2; D is unresolved. The germline V and J ends were trimmed by 3 bases and 4 bases, with 9 bases remaining between them. From germline, CDR1 is GTSNPN and CDR2 SVGIG (reference sequence). The CDR3 runs 13 residues. CDR3 sequence reads: CAWSDVSTGELFF. Written as DNA, the CDR3 is TGTGCCTGGAGCGACGTCTCCACCGGGGAGCTGTTTTTT.

This chain joins TRBV30 and TRBJ1-2; perhaps TRBD1 as D (6 bases). CDR3 length: 12 amino acids. The V end lost 8 bases, the J end lost 2 bases, and 12 bases lay between the germline ends. Germline CDR1 and CDR2: GTSNPN and SVGIG (reference sequence). The CDR3 DNA reads TGTGCCCAGCGGGGGACAAACTATGGCTACACCTTC. This gives the protein CAQRGTNYGYTF.

The chain links TRBV15 to TRBJ2-2; D may be TRBD1 or TRBD2 (5 bases each). Trimming pared 8 bases from V and 0 bases from J, leaving 16 bases between. The CDR3 spans 16 residues. Germline assignment: CDR1 LNHNV and CDR2 YYDKDF (reference sequence). The DNA of the CDR3 is TGTGCCACCGGGGAATTCCGGGACGCGAACACCGGGGAGCTGTTTTTT. Translated, it gives CATGEFRDANTGELFF.

The genes are TRBV9 and TRBJ2-3; tentatively, D is TRBD2 (6 bases). Germline CDR1 reads SGDLS; CDR2 reads YYNGEE. CDR3 size: 15 residues. V dropped 0 bases and J dropped 3 bases, with 11 bases sitting between them. Written as DNA, the CDR3 is TGTGCCAGCAGCGTAGACGGGGGTCGGACAGATACGCAGTATTTT. This gives the protein CASSVDGGRTDTQYF.

V is TRBV7-9 and J is TRBJ2-6; TRBD1 agrees at 9 bases. This CDR3 has 18 amino acids. Germline trimming cut 4 bases from V and 1 base from J; bases unmatched to any gene: 8. The germline CDR1 and CDR2 sequences are SEHNR and FQNEAQ (reference sequence). CDR3 amino acids: CASSSRDRAMSGANVLTF. CDR3 in DNA: TGTGCCAGCAGCTCCCGGGACAGGGCGATGTCTGGGGCCAACGTCCTGACTTTC.

This clone was seen a few times. The V call is TRBV29-1, the J call TRBJ2-5, with 9 bases lining up with TRBD1. The ends lost 5 bases at V and 5 bases at J; junction bases unmatched: 9. Germline values: CDR1 SQVTM, CDR2 ANQGSEA. CDR3 size: 14 residues. Here the CDR3 reads CSVSSGTGRETQYF. CDR3 DNA: TGCAGCGTTTCTTCCGGGACAGGGAGGGAGACCCAGTACTTC.

The chain uses TRBV30 and TRBJ1-6; no firm D call. The germline V and J ends were trimmed by 1 base and 8 bases, with 6 bases remaining between them. This CDR3 comprises 12 residues. CDR1 is GTSNPN and CDR2 is SVGIG in the germline V gene (reference sequence). The CDR3 DNA follows: TGTGCCTGGAGTGACCGCTATTCACCCCTCCACTTT. Amino acid sequence: CAWSDRYSPLHF. Combining the CDR3 with reference TRBV30 and TRBJ1-6 gives the whole variable domain SQTIHQWPATLVQPVGSPLSLECTVEGTSNPNLYWYRQAAGRGLQLLFYSVGIGQISSEVPQNLSASRPQDRQFILSSKKLLLSDSGFYLCAWSDRYSPLHFGNGTRLTVT.

This clone was counted between two and nine times. The genes are TRBV5-1 and TRBJ1-5; no clear D. Trimming removed 0 bases from V and 6 bases from J, with 13 bases in between. The CDR3 consists of 15 residues. Germline V gene data show CDR1 as SGHRS and CDR2 as YFSETQ. The CDR3 sequence is CASSLEGGEGQPQHF. The DNA of the CDR3 is TGCGCCAGCAGCTTGGAGGGCGGTGAAGGTCAGCCCCAGCATTTT.

V is TRBV6-1 and J is TRBJ2-3; D unclear. CDR3 length: 12 amino acids. Germline V gene data show CDR1 as MNHNS and CDR2 as SASEGT. V was shortened by 2 bases and J by 5 bases, with 5 bases between the two germline ends. CDR3 nucleotides: TGTGCCAGCAGTGAATATCGAGATACGCAGTATTTT. It codes for CASSEYRDTQYF.

The chain is built from TRBV30 and TRBJ1-2; no definite D call. The V and J ends lost 2 bases and 8 bases respectively, with 15 bases between them. The germline gives CDR1 GTSNPN, CDR2 SVGIG (reference sequence). This CDR3 comprises 13 residues. This CDR3 reads CAWSLTYSGGYTF. In nucleotides, the CDR3 is TGTGCCTGGAGTTTGACCTACAGCGGAGGCTACACCTTC. Drawing the rest from reference TRBV30 and TRBJ1-2, the complete variable domain is SQTIHQWPATLVQPVGSPLSLECTVEGTSNPNLYWYRQAAGRGLQLLFYSVGIGQISSEVPQNLSASRPQDRQFILSSKKLLLSDSGFYLCAWSLTYSGGYTFGSGTRLTVV.

V gene TRBV29-1 combines with J gene TRBJ2-7; D perhaps matches TRBD1 (5 bases). The germline CDR1 and CDR2 sequences are SQVTM and ANQGSEA. This CDR3 comprises 11 residues. V lost 5 bases and J lost 2, with 7 bases in between. CDR3 DNA: TGCAGCGTTCGACAGCCCTACGAGCAGTACTTC. It specifies CSVRQPYEQYF.

The genes are TRBV11-2 and TRBJ2-6, with D unresolved. V lost 3 bases to trimming and J lost 0 bases, with 3 bases between them. The germline V gene encodes CDR1 SGHAT and CDR2 FQNNGV. This CDR3 region has 14 residues. This chain's CDR3 is CASSFSSGANVLTF. CDR3 nucleotides: TGTGCCAGCAGCTTCAGCTCTGGGGCCAACGTCCTGACTTTC.

The genes are TRBV18 and TRBJ1-2, with TRBD1 matching 9 bases. The CDR3 totals 16 residues. Germline V gene lookup returns CDR1 KGHSH and CDR2 LQKENI. The J segment lost 0 bases and the V segment lost 2 bases, leaving 4 bases of the junction unmatched. CDR3 coding DNA: TGTGCCAGCTCACCAGGGACAGGGCGAGCTAACTATGGCTACACCTTC. It encodes CASSPGTGRANYGYTF.

Regarding this clone: Other DNA sequences in this sample translate to the same CDR3. The V and J genes are TRBV7-2 and TRBJ2-3; TRBD2 matches 7 bases. CDR3 size: 14 residues. The germline CDR1 and CDR2 sequences are SGHTA and FQGNSA. J lost 1 base, V lost 3 bases, and 1 base had no gene match. For the CDR3, the DNA is TGTGCCAGCAGCTTCGCGGGGGGCACAGATACGCAGTATTTT. This encodes CASSFAGGTDTQYF.

Comment on this clone: At one of its ends the junction is not consistent with the germline gene, which may arise from a read error. The chain combines TRBV7-7 with TRBJ2-3, with TRBD2 matching 11 bases. The CDR3 is 16 amino acids. The V gene's germline CDR1 is SSHAT and CDR2 FNYEAQ (reference sequence). The CDR3 here is CASSLSLAGGTDTQYF. The CDR3 bases are TGTGCTAGCAGCCTATCACTAGCGGGGGGCACAGATACGCAGTATTTT.

The chain combines TRBV7-2 with TRBJ2-5; 13 bases are shared with TRBD2. Germline V gene lookup returns CDR1 SGHTA and CDR2 FQGNSA. Trimming cost V 1 base and J 7 bases; bases outside gene matches: 0. This CDR3 is 14 amino acids long. Here the CDR3 reads CASSLGTSGGTQYF. The DNA of the CDR3 is TGTGCCAGCAGCTTAGGGACTAGCGGGGGGACCCAGTACTTC. Looking up the rest from reference TRBV7-2 and TRBJ2-5 gives the full variable domain: GAGVSQSPSNKVTEKGKDVELRCDPISGHTALYWYRQSLGQGLEFLIYFQGNSAPDKSGLPSDRFSAERTGGSVSTLTIQRTQQEDSAVYLCASSLGTSGGTQYFGPGTRLLVL.

The chain carries TRBV7-2 and TRBJ2-5; TRBD2 matches 7 bases. Germline CDR1 SGHTA, CDR2 FQGNSA. This CDR3 contains 14 residues. The trim removed 6 bases at V and 5 bases at J, leaving 9 bases unmatched. This chain's CDR3 is CASSPTSWGETQYF. In DNA, the CDR3 is TGTGCCAGCAGTCCGACTAGCTGGGGTGAGACCCAGTACTTC.

The V and J genes are TRBV27 and TRBJ2-1, with 8 bases aligning to TRBD2. Germline V lookup: CDR1 MNHEY, CDR2 SMNVEV (reference sequence). V dropped 4 bases and J dropped 7; count of bases not matched to a gene: 9. The CDR3 runs to 15 residues. CDR3 amino acids: CASSSAGASGNEQFF. The CDR3 region has the DNA TGTGCCAGCAGTTCAGCGGGGGCCTCTGGGAATGAGCAGTTCTTC.

The rearrangement links TRBV7-2 to TRBJ2-3; TRBD1 aligns across 9 bases. Trimming cost V 4 bases and J 0 bases; bases outside gene matches: 2. This CDR3 has 15 residues. CDR1 SGHTA and CDR2 FQGNSA come from the germline V gene. The CDR3 is CASSSGQGSTDTQYF. In DNA, the CDR3 is TGTGCCAGCAGCTCGGGACAGGGTAGCACAGATACGCAGTATTTT. The full variable domain, its missing parts supplied by reference TRBV7-2 and TRBJ2-3, is GAGVSQSPSNKVTEKGKDVELRCDPISGHTALYWYRQSLGQGLEFLIYFQGNSAPDKSGLPSDRFSAERTGGSVSTLTIQRTQQEDSAVYLCASSSGQGSTDTQYFGPGTRLTVL.

This clone was seen more than once but under ten times. Sequence at one end of the junction differs from germline and may be a read error. The sample contains more than one DNA sequence encoding this CDR3. The chain carries TRBV7-2 and TRBJ2-5; tentatively, D is TRBD2 (5 bases). Germline V CDR1 and CDR2: SGHTA, FQGNSA. The CDR3 length is 12 residues. The CDR3 protein is CASSLALETQYF. The DNA of the CDR3 is TGTGCCAGCAGCCTAGCCCTCGAGACCCAGTACTTC.

V gene TRBV15 combines with J gene TRBJ2-1, with D unclear. Germline CDR1 reads LNHNV; CDR2 reads YYDKDF (reference sequence). This CDR3 is 12 amino acids long. V lost 8 bases and J 9 bases, leaving 14 bases between the germline ends. CDR3 nucleotide sequence: TGTGCCACCGGTCGCACCTCCAGTGAGCAGTTCTTC. The encoded protein is CATGRTSSEQFF.

CDR3 sequence (DNA): TGTGCCAGCAGCCCCACTGTGGGACAGATGAACACCGGGGAGCTGTTTTTT. Amino acid sequence: CASSPTVGQMNTGELFF. This chain links TRBV7-9 with TRBJ2-2; TRBD1 agrees at 7 bases. The ends lost 5 bases at V and 1 base at J; junction bases unmatched: 10. In germline, CDR1 is SEHNR, CDR2 FQNEAQ (reference sequence). The CDR3 sequence is 17 residues long.

CDR3 protein: CSVGAGELSNQPQHF. The CDR3 DNA is TGCAGCGTTGGGGCAGGGGAATTGAGCAATCAGCCCCAGCATTTT. This chain uses TRBV29-1 with TRBJ1-5, with D perhaps matching TRBD1 (6 bases). Germline CDR1 is SQVTM and CDR2 is ANQGSEA. The CDR3 covers 15 residues. The ends were cut back, 4 bases at V and 1 base at J, with 14 bases in the middle. Full variable domain (outside the CDR3, taken from reference TRBV29-1 and TRBJ1-5): SAVISQKPSRDICQRGTSLTIQCQVDSQVTMMFWYRQQPGQSLTLIATANQGSEATYESGFVIDKFPISRPNLTFSTLTVSNMSPEDSSIYLCSVGAGELSNQPQHFGDGTRLSIL.